A selection of T cell receptor beta chains follows, all from one sample in a study of cytomegalovirus exposure and HLA in healthy donors. Data came from immunoSEQ multiplex PCR; TCRdb stores just in-frame clones and leaves some out. The sample shows some 82,000 clones, 84% of them seen only once. What was sequenced was PBMCs. The source is a woman in her fifties or sixties in good health and CMV-seronegative. The CDR3 runs from the conserved cysteine through the conserved F or W. D genes are given only for firm matches. Where a row states a size, it is once, few, many or the class of an expanded clone; other rows omit it.

V gene	clone size	J gene	D gene	CDR3 DNA	CDR3 protein
TRBV19	-	TRBJ2-4	TRBD1	TGTGCCAGTAGGACAGGGGGCCCTTTAAACATTCAGTACTTC	CASRTGGPLNIQYF
TRBV28	-	TRBJ2-3	TRBD2	TGTGCCAGCAGTTTCTCCGGCCTAGCGGGAGGGCCCGCAGATACGCAGTATTTT	CASSFSGLAGGPADTQYF
TRBV4-1	-	TRBJ2-1	-	TGCGCCAGCAGCCCACTGAAAAGGGGTGAGCAGTTCTTC	CASSPLKRGEQFF
TRBV5-5	-	TRBJ2-7	-	TGTGCCAGCAGCTTTTGGCAGGATGCGGGGGAGCAGTACTTC	CASSFWQDAGEQYF
TRBV7-2	once	TRBJ1-5	-	TGTGCCAGCAGCCCGGGGGTAAGCTATCAGCCCCAGCATTTT	CASSPGVSYQPQHF
TRBV7-6	-	TRBJ2-1	-	TGTGCCAGCAGCCCTACACGCCAGGGGACCTACAATGAGCAGTTCTTC	CASSPTRQGTYNEQFF
TRBV30	-	TRBJ1-5	TRBD1	TGTGCCTGGAGCGCTAGGGGGACAGGGGGTCAGCCCCAGCATTTT	CAWSARGTGGQPQHF
TRBV10-1	-	TRBJ1-5	-	TGCGCCAGCAGTGAGTCGGGGGCGAGCAATCAGCCCCAGCATTTT	CASSESGASNQPQHF
TRBV4-2	-	TRBJ1-5	TRBD1	TGTGCCAGCAGCCAGGGGACAGGGGGCGGCAATCAGCCCCAGCATTTT	CASSQGTGGGNQPQHF
TRBV28	-	TRBJ1-1	TRBD1	TGTGCCAGCAGTCCCCGGGACAGGGGTGAAGCTTTCTTT	CASSPRDRGEAFF
TRBV27	once	TRBJ2-1	TRBD2	TGTGCCAGCAGTTTATCAGATGTTGCGGGGGGTACCTACAATGAGCAGTTCTTC	CASSLSDVAGGTYNEQFF
TRBV2	-	TRBJ2-7	-	TGTGCCAGCAGTGAACTTCTCAGGGAACGTTCCTACGAGCAGTACTTC	CASSELLRERSYEQYF
TRBV4-3	-	TRBJ1-4	TRBD1	TGCGCCAGCAGCCAAGAGGACAGGGGTAATGAAAAACTGTTTTTT	CASSQEDRGNEKLFF
TRBV9	-	TRBJ2-3	-	TGTGCCAGCAGCGTAGGCGGGGCTCCAGATACGCAGTATTTT	CASSVGGAPDTQYF
TRBV2	-	TRBJ1-3	-	TGTGCCAGCAGTGAAGACAGGAGCTCTGGAAACACCATATATTTT	CASSEDRSSGNTIYF
TRBV27	few	TRBJ1-2	TRBD1	TGTGCCAGCAGTTTTACAGGGGGCGCGGACAACTATGGCTACACCTTC	CASSFTGGADNYGYTF
TRBV7-9	-	TRBJ2-7	TRBD2	TGTGCCAGCAGCCCACGCGAACCTACTAGCGGGTGGGCCTACGAGCAGTACTTC	CASSPREPTSGWAYEQYF
TRBV28	few	TRBJ1-5	TRBD1	TGTGCCAGCAGATACGGGACAGATAGCAATCAGCCCCAGCATTTT	CASRYGTDSNQPQHF
TRBV27	-	TRBJ1-2	-	TGTGCCTCTCGGGGGTTGACCTATGGCTACACCTTC	CASRGLTYGYTF